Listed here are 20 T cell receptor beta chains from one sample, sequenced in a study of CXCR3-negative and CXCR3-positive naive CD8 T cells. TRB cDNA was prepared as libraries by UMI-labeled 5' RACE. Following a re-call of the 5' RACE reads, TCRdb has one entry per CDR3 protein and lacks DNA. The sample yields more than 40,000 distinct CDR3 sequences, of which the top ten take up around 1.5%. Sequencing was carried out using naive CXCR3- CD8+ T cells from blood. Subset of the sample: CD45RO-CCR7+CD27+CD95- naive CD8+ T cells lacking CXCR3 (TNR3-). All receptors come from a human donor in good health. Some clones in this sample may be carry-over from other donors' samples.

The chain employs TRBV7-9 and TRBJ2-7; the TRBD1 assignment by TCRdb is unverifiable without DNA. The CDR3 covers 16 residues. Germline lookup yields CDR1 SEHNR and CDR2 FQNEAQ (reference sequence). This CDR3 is CASSPQRGTKSYEQYF.

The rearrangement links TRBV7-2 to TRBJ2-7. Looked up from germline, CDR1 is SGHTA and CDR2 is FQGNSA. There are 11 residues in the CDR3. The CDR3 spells CASSLQYEQYF.

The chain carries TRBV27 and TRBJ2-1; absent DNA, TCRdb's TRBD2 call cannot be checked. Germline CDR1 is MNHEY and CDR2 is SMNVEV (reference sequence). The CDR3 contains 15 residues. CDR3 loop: CASTQGTSGYNEQFF.

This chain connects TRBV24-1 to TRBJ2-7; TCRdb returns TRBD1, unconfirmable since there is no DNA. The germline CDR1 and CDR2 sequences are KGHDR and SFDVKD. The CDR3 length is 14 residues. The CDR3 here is CATSPRDPRYEQYF.

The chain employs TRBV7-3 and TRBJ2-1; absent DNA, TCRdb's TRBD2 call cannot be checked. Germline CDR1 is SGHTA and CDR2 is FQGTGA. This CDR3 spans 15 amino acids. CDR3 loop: CASSFRLAGGGEQFF. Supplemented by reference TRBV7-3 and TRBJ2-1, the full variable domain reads GAGVSQTPSNKVTEKGKYVELRCDPISGHTALYWYRQSLGQGPEFLIYFQGTGAADDSGLPNDRFFAVRPEGSVSTLKIQRTERGDSAVYLCASSFRLAGGGEQFFGPGTRLTVL.

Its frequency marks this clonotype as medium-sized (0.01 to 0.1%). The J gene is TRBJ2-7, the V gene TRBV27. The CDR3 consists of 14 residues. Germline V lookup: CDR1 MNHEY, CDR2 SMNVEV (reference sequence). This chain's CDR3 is CASSTDRGSYEQYF.

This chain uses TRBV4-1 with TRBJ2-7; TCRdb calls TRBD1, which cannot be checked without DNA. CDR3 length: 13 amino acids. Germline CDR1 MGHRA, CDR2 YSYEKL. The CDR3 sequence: CASSHDRAYEQYF.

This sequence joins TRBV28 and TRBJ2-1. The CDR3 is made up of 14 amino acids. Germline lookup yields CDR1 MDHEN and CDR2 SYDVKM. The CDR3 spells CASNTMSLWNEQFF.

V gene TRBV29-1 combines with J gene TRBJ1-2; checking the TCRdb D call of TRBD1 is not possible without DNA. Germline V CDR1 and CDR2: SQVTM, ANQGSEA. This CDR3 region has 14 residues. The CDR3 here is CSVFDSHDGYGYTF.

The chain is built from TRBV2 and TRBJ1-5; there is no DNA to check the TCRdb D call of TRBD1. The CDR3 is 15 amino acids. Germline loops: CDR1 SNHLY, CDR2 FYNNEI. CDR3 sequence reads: CASSGPTVTGEPQHF.

This CDR3 is CASKSYTGELFF. The rearrangement joins TRBV6-4 to TRBJ2-2; TCRdb lists TRBD2, though no DNA is available to test this call. The CDR3 is 12 amino acids. Per the germline V gene, CDR1 is MRHNA and CDR2 is SNTAGT.

CDR3 amino acids: CASSQVSGHPNYGYTF. This chain uses TRBV4-3 with TRBJ1-2; TCRdb names TRBD1, which stays unverified in the absence of DNA. CDR3 length: 16 amino acids. CDR1 and CDR2 (germline): LGHNA, YSLEER.

The CDR3 spells CASTFDARRREQFF. The chain is built from TRBV7-8 and TRBJ2-1; checking the TCRdb D call of TRBD2 is not possible without DNA. The V gene's germline CDR1 is SGHVS and CDR2 FQNEAQ. This CDR3 contains 14 residues. Looking up the rest from reference TRBV7-8 and TRBJ2-1 gives the full variable domain: GAGVSQSPRYKVAKRGQDVALRCDPISGHVSLFWYQQALGQGPEFLTYFQNEAQLDKSGLPSDRFFAERPEGSVSTLKIQRTQQEDSAVYLCASTFDARRREQFFGPGTRLTVL.

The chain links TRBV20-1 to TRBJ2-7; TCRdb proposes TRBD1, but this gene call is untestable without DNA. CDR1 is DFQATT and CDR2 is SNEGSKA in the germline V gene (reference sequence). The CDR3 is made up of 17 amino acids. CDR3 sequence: CSAIPLDRGKLVDEQYF.

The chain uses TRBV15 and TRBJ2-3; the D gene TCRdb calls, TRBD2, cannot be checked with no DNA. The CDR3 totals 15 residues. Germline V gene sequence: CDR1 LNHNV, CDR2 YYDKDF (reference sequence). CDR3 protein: CATTVGRGATDTQYF.

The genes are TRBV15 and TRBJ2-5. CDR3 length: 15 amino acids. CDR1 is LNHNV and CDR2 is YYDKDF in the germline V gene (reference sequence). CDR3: CATSRDLGTQETQYF.

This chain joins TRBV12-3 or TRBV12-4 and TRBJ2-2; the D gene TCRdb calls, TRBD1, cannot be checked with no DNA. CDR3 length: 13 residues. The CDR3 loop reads CASRSRQAGELFF.

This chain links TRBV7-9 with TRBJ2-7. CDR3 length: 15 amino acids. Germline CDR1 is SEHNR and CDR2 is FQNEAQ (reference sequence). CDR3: CASSSEAERSYEQYF.

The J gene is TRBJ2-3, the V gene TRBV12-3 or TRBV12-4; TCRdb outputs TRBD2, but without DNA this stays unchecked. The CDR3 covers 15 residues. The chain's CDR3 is CAIIRAGPFTDTQHF.

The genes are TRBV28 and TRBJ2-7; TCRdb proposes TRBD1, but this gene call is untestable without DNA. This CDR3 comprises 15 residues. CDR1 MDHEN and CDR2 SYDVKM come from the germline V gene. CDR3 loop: CASTPGGGQSYEQYF.